This TCR beta chain was sequenced for a study of T-cell memory formation after mild COVID-19 (dated by TCRdb to the early 2020s). Background on the whole study: TCR sequence clusters from the two donors were found to be largely donor specific. T-cell clones expanding and contracting after mild COVID-19 in a couple of donors were tracked by longitudinal TCRalpha and TCRbeta repertoire sequencing. Two young, previously healthy adult volunteers made up the cohort, one male and one female. General findings and caveats noted by the study authors: The study covered only a couple of mild cases, and larger cohorts including severe cases with pre-infection samples were considered necessary. The detection of some responding clones in pre-infection memory suggests that pre-existing cross-reactive memory T cells joined the SARS-CoV-2 response. Contracting CD4+ clones turned up mainly in the CM and EM memory subsets, whereas EMRA was where CD8+ clones were enriched. SARS-CoV-2 specificity of the second-wave clones peaking on day 37 was not confirmed. Balanced CD4/CD8 phenotypes were observed for clones contracting from day 15 to 85, whereas a bias towards CD4+ was observed for a second wave of clones expanding from day 15 to 37.

This clonotype was found a few times. Its antigen remains unidentified. Within one base of it there is no much larger clone, and no base qualities were kept. There are 15 amino acids in the CDR3, from cysteine to phenylalanine inclusive. Of all the DNA, just the CDR3 is kept, 45 bases in frame from base 1. Between the V and J ends, shortened by 7 bases and 0 bases respectively, the junction contains 15 bases. Reading the germline V gene (reference sequence) gives CDR1 DFQATT and CDR2 SNEGSKA. Ficoll-Paque density gradient centrifugation was used to isolate PBMCs. The run used an Illumina NovaSeq 6000. TCRalpha and TCRbeta cDNA libraries were constructed by 5'RACE with constant-segment primers, with sample barcodes and unique molecular identifiers being introduced. RNA was extracted from every sample with Trizol reagent. The libraries were amplified in two PCR steps, and the second step added a second sample barcode and Illumina TruSeq adapters. Libraries were sequenced on an Illumina NovaSeq with 2 x 150 bp paired-end reads. Regarding the original processing steps: The reads were demultiplexed and collapsed into UMI-guided consensus sequences using migec v1.2.7. Using mixcr v2.1.11, UMI consensuses were aligned to TRA and TRB V and J templates and then assembled into clonotypes. Clonotypes were classified as expanded or contracted when called significant by both edgeR and NoisET, with noise models trained on biological replicates. For edgeR calls, a false discovery rate-adjusted p below 0.01 and a log2 fold-change threshold of 1 were applied. As an exploratory analysis of dynamics, max-normalized trajectories of the 1000 most abundant clonotypes were examined with PCA combined with hierarchical clustering. Separately sequenced CD4+ and CD8+ repertoires were used to assign the CD4 or CD8 phenotype of responding clones. TCRdb applied fastp at Q25 and MiXCR to the public reads, then kept only in-frame beta chains. All rows with the same CDR3 protein become a single entry with the most common DNA and genes. Here the V and J calls rest on TCRdb's processing, not on the authors' analysis. The sample table holds about 240,000 distinct CDR3 sequences, of which 8% to 10% were seen once. The top ten hold around 21% of the sample.

This sequence originates from a man in his late teens or twenties who had mild COVID-19 (a few samples of this study predate the infection). The sample titles of this study are shuffled in the database, so cell type and time point are left out; the donor was told from shared clones. Sequencing input: PBMCs or a T cell subset sorted from them (not recorded which). The sequence links TRBV20-1 to TRBJ2-2, and perhaps TRBD2 as D gene, on 5 matching bases. The CDR3 sequence is CSVPTAGTNTGELFF. The sequenced DNA is TGCAGTGTACCGACTGCCGGGACGAACACCGGGGAGCTGTTTTTT.